One sample yielded the 25 T cell receptor beta chains listed below, sequenced in a study of spatial heterogeneity in lung cancer. Overall study results and limits: Mutation counts in tumors were tracked by counts of expanded intratumoral alpha and beta TCRs.

Their antigen targets remain unknown. One entry per CDR3 protein, called by TCRdb with MiXCR from the 5' RACE reads. The table includes tens of thousands of distinct CDR3 sequences, about 16% detected once. Time point specified: sample taken at primary tumor resection. Sequences were derived from lung tumor tissue, sampled at surgery. These receptors originate from a female donor with early-stage non-small cell lung cancer.

This clonotype was seen a single time. The J gene is TRBJ2-2, the V gene TRBV9, with no clear D. CDR3 size: 13 residues. Germline-derived CDR1 and CDR2 are SGDLS and YYNGEE. V was shortened by 2 bases and J by 8 bases, with 10 bases between the two germline ends. The CDR3 DNA reads TGTGCCAGCAGCGTCAAAGAGAAAGGGGAGCTGTTTTTT. Translating it yields CASSVKEKGELFF.

This clonotype showed up many times. The V call is TRBV3-1, the J call TRBJ2-1, with 15 bases fitting TRBD2. This CDR3 is built from 13 residues. In germline, CDR1 is LGHDT, CDR2 YNNKEL (reference sequence). Trimming cost V 8 bases and J 8 bases; bases outside gene matches: 1. This CDR3 reads CASGTSGRYEQFF. In nucleotides, the CDR3 is TGTGCCAGCGGGACTAGCGGGAGGTATGAGCAGTTCTTC.

This chain links TRBV29-1 with TRBJ2-3; tentative D call: TRBD2 (5 bases). Trimming shortened V by 4 bases and J by 2 bases, and 19 bases separated the two germline ends. CDR3 length: 16 amino acids. Germline V gives CDR1 SQVTM, CDR2 ANQGSEA. The DNA of the CDR3 is TGCAGCGTTGTATCGTTCACAGCCCGGGACACAGATACGCAGTATTTT. Amino acids: CSVVSFTARDTDTQYF.

This clonotype was counted ten times or more. The chain joins TRBV10-3 to TRBJ1-5; 7 positions agree with TRBD1. The germline V gene has CDR1 ENHRY and CDR2 SYGVKD. V shed 0 bases, J shed 5 bases, and the junction held 4 bases outside the gene matches. CDR3 size: 15 residues. The CDR3 DNA is TGTGCCATCAGTGAGTCGAATAGGGGGCATCAGCCCCAGCATTTT. Translation gives CAISESNRGHQPQHF.

This clonotype appeared many times. The chain employs TRBV15 and TRBJ2-5; possibly TRBD2 for D (6 bases). V lost 1 base, J lost 1 base, and 13 bases lay in between. The CDR3 runs 16 residues. The germline CDR1 and CDR2 sequences are LNHNV and YYDKDF (reference sequence). The CDR3 reads CATSRGRRATQETQYF. In DNA form, the CDR3 reads TGTGCCACCAGCAGAGGTCGGAGGGCAACCCAAGAGACCCAGTACTTC.

This clonotype is medium-sized in the sample. This rearrangement joins TRBV12-3 or TRBV12-4 to TRBJ2-7; D perhaps matches TRBD2 (5 bases). The CDR3 is made up of 13 amino acids. Trimming pared 2 bases from V and 4 bases from J, leaving 9 bases between. The CDR3 DNA follows: TGTGCCAGCAGTTTACGGGGTCGGTACGAGCAGTACTTC. Protein product: CASSLRGRYEQYF.

V gene TRBV5-1 combines with J gene TRBJ2-3, with D possibly matching TRBD1 (6 bases). Germline assignment: CDR1 SGHRS and CDR2 YFSETQ. The CDR3 totals 12 residues. Trimming removed 0 bases at V and 8 bases at J, with 7 bases between. CDR3 nucleotides: TGCGCCAGCAGCTTGGAAGGGGGTACGCAGTATTTT. Translated, it gives CASSLEGGTQYF.

This clonotype was observed a handful of times. The chain is built from TRBV29-1 and TRBJ2-7; TRBD2 aligns across 7 bases. After removal of 7 bases from V and 6 bases from J, the junction contained 3 bases not matched to a gene. Germline lookup yields CDR1 SQVTM and CDR2 ANQGSEA. There are 10 residues in the CDR3. DNA of the CDR3: TGCAGCGCGGGGGGTCGCGAGCAGTACTTC. It is translated as CSAGGREQYF.

The chain has TRBV6-5 and TRBJ2-1, with D perhaps matching TRBD2 (6 bases). CDR3 length equals 13 residues. Germline lookup yields CDR1 MNHEY and CDR2 SVGAGI. Trimming took 0 bases from V and 10 from J, leaving 10 bases between them. In DNA, the CDR3 is TGTGCCAGCAGTTACTCTCCCCGGGAGGAGCAGTTCTTC. This translates into CASSYSPREEQFF.

The table lists this clonotype with many counts. V and J are TRBV20-1 and TRBJ2-3; D is unclear. Germline V gene data show CDR1 as DFQATT and CDR2 as SNEGSKA (reference sequence). Trimming removed 8 bases at V and 4 bases at J, with 10 bases between. This CDR3 has 11 residues. The CDR3 spells CSSLRADTQYF. The CDR3, as DNA: TGCAGTTCGCTTAGGGCAGATACGCAGTATTTT.

A few counts support this clonotype. The rearrangement joins TRBV10-1 to TRBJ2-7; TRBD2 might be the D (6 bases). V lost 9 bases and J 2 bases, leaving 11 bases between the germline ends. CDR1 and CDR2 from the germline V gene are WNHNN and SYGVQD (reference sequence). The CDR3 loop spans 12 amino acids. CDR3 DNA: TGCGCCAGGCAGGAGGGTACCTACGAGCAGTACTTC. It yields the protein CARQEGTYEQYF.

The chain couples TRBV10-3 to TRBJ2-5; 8 bases agree with TRBD2. The CDR3 loop spans 15 amino acids. Germline V gene data show CDR1 as ENHRY and CDR2 as SYGVKD. The V segment lost 3 bases and the J segment 2 bases; nucleotides outside the gene matches: 5. The DNA for the CDR3 is TGTGCCATCAGTGAAGCGGGAGCAGGACAAGAGACCCAGTACTTC. Translation gives CAISEAGAGQETQYF.

At least ten counts were recorded for this clonotype. The chain has TRBV5-1 and TRBJ2-3, with a tentative D call TRBD1 (5 bases). Germline CDR1 is SGHRS and CDR2 is YFSETQ. CDR3 length: 14 residues. Trimming stripped 0 bases from V and 2 bases from J, with 7 bases between. CDR3 amino acids: CASSLEQATDTQYF. The CDR3 DNA is TGCGCCAGCAGCTTGGAACAGGCCACAGATACGCAGTATTTT.

This clonotype appeared many times. The CDR3 here is CASSEVLIRDSNNEQFF. Written as DNA, the CDR3 is TGTGCCAGCAGTGAAGTCCTAATAAGGGACAGCAACAATGAGCAGTTCTTC. This chain connects TRBV6-1 to TRBJ2-1, with TRBD1 matching 7 bases. CDR3 length: 17 residues. Looked up from germline, CDR1 is MNHNS and CDR2 is SASEGT. The V segment lost 1 base and the J segment 5 bases; nucleotides outside the gene matches: 11.

This clonotype was picked up many times. The genes are TRBV19 and TRBJ2-2, with D maybe TRBD1 (5 bases). This CDR3 comprises 13 residues. CDR1 and CDR2 (germline): LNHDA, SQIVND (reference sequence). The germline V and J ends were trimmed by 11 bases and 9 bases, with 19 bases remaining between them. In DNA form, the CDR3 reads TGTGCCGGAAACAGGCCACCGGGCAGGGAGCTGTTTTTT. It yields the protein CAGNRPPGRELFF.

The chain uses TRBV7-9 and TRBJ2-7; 7 bases match TRBD2. In germline, CDR1 is SEHNR, CDR2 FQNEAQ (reference sequence). The trim removed 1 base at V and 3 bases at J, leaving 3 bases unmatched. The CDR3 runs to 14 residues. For the CDR3, the DNA is TGTGCCAGCAGCTTAGGCGGCGGGGGCTACGAGCAGTACTTC. Translation: CASSLGGGGYEQYF.

This clonotype was seen repeatedly, ten times or more. The rearrangement joins TRBV29-1 to TRBJ2-7; D is perhaps TRBD2 (6 bases). The CDR3 has 12 amino acids. V lost 4 bases and J 6 bases, leaving 13 bases between the germline ends. Germline lookup yields CDR1 SQVTM and CDR2 ANQGSEA. The CDR3 region has the DNA TGCAGCGTTGTAAGGGAGGCTGGCGAGCAGTACTTC. It specifies CSVVREAGEQYF.

This clonotype was observed at least ten times. CDR3 protein: CASRSGGTYEQYF. The CDR3, as DNA: TGTGCCAGCAGGTCAGGGGGGACCTACGAGCAGTACTTC. The V and J genes are TRBV7-9 and TRBJ2-7, with D possibly TRBD1 on 7 matching bases. The V and J ends lost 6 bases and 2 bases respectively, with 11 bases between them. CDR1 is SEHNR, CDR2 FQNEAQ, per germline (reference sequence). The CDR3 totals 13 residues. Combining the CDR3 with reference TRBV7-9 and TRBJ2-7 gives the whole variable domain DTGVSQNPRHKITKRGQNVTFRCDPISEHNRLYWYRQTLGQGPEFLTYFQNEAQLEKSRLLSDRFSAERPKGSFSTLEIQRTEQGDSAMYLCASRSGGTYEQYFGPGTRLTVT.

This clonotype was found many times. The chain recombines TRBV28 with TRBJ2-3; D unresolved. Germline CDR1 and CDR2: MDHEN and SYDVKM. V lost 3 bases, J lost 2 bases, and 6 bases lay in between. The CDR3 extends over 13 amino acids. CDR3 sequence reads: CASSFPSTDTQYF. CDR3 nucleotides: TGTGCCAGCAGTTTTCCGTCCACAGATACGCAGTATTTT. Supplemented by reference TRBV28 and TRBJ2-3, the full variable domain reads DVKVTQSSRYLVKRTGEKVFLECVQDMDHENMFWYRQDPGLGLRLIYFSYDVKMKEKGDIPEGYSVSREKKERFSLILESASTNQTSMYLCASSFPSTDTQYFGPGTRLTVL.

This clonotype was picked up a small number of times. V gene TRBV28 combines with J gene TRBJ2-1; 7 bases match TRBD2. Looked up from germline, CDR1 is MDHEN and CDR2 is SYDVKM. Losses at the gene ends were 2 bases for V and 8 bases for J; bases not matched to a gene: 6. This CDR3 spans 14 amino acids. The CDR3 nucleotides read TGTGCCAGCAGTTTAGCGGGAGCGAGCGATGAGCAGTTCTTC. Translated: CASSLAGASDEQFF.

V usage is TRBV7-9 and J usage is TRBJ2-1; D unclear. Germline loops: CDR1 SEHNR, CDR2 FQNEAQ (reference sequence). The germline V and J ends were trimmed by 2 bases and 2 bases, with 7 bases remaining between them. The CDR3 contains 14 residues. Here the CDR3 reads CASSLPFPYNEQFF. CDR3 sequence (DNA): TGTGCCAGCAGCTTACCGTTCCCCTACAATGAGCAGTTCTTC.

This rearrangement joins TRBV20-1 to TRBJ2-1, with a weak D call TRBD2 (6 bases). The CDR3 length is 18 residues. The germline V gene encodes CDR1 DFQATT and CDR2 SNEGSKA (reference sequence). Trimming pared 0 bases from V and 0 bases from J, leaving 18 bases between. The chain's CDR3 is CSARDPRMRGASYNEQFF. The DNA for the CDR3 is TGCAGTGCTAGAGATCCCCGAATGCGGGGTGCCTCCTACAATGAGCAGTTCTTC.

In this sample, this clonotype turned up many times. The chain is built from TRBV6-1 and TRBJ2-1; D not resolved. Looked up from germline, CDR1 is MNHNS and CDR2 is SASEGT. The germline V and J ends were trimmed by 3 bases and 7 bases, with 7 bases remaining between them. The length of the CDR3 is 12 residues. The CDR3 region is CASSESWNEQFF. DNA of the CDR3: TGTGCCAGCAGTGAGTCATGGAATGAGCAGTTCTTC.

Many counts were recorded for this clonotype. This CDR3 reads CASSLDPLRTQFF. In DNA, the CDR3 is TGTGCCAGCAGCTTAGACCCTCTGCGGACTCAGTTCTTC. The V gene is TRBV7-2, the J gene TRBJ2-1; a weak D match, TRBD2 (5 bases). V lost 1 base to trimming and J lost 13 bases, with 14 bases between them. CDR3 length equals 13 residues. Germline CDR1 reads SGHTA; CDR2 reads FQGNSA.

This clonotype was seen ten or more times. The chain recombines TRBV10-2 with TRBJ2-1; D possibly corresponds to TRBD1 (5 bases). Between the trimmed V and J ends, which lost 6 bases and 6 bases, there was a span of 15 bases. Germline CDR1 is WSHSY and CDR2 is SAAADI. The CDR3 spans 14 residues. CDR3 protein: CASRKQGTPNEQFF. The CDR3 nucleotides read TGCGCCAGCAGAAAGCAGGGAACACCCAATGAGCAGTTCTTC.